This T cell receptor (beta chain) came from a study of Ad26.COV2.S vaccination and SARS-CoV-2 variants. Study overall: Intramuscular Ad26.COV2.S at 5x10^10 or 1x10^11 viral particles. General observations from the study: Spike-specific TCR breadth ran higher among vaccine recipients than placebo recipients.

As to this clone: Antigen: not known.

Treatment reported: roughly 19 received Ad26.COV2.S at low or high dose, single or two shots; 5 received placebo; per-sample allocation not given. Sample collection was performed on day 63 after the first vaccine or placebo injection. CDR1 is MDHEN, CDR2 SYDVKM, per germline. With V trimmed by 3 bases and J by 7 bases, 8 bases remained unmatched. The CDR3 loop spans 15 amino acids. TCRdb's table, derived via immunoSEQ multiplex PCR, lists solely in-frame clones and lacks some. The data contain 400,000 to 450,000 clones, less than 95% of them singletons. J is TRBJ1-5 and V is TRBV28; 8 bases match TRBD1. The source is a person between 18 and 59 years old who received the Ad26.COV2.S COVID-19 vaccine or a placebo. The starting material was peripheral blood, obtained in a trial of Ad26.COV2.S vaccine versus placebo. CDR3 amino acids: CASSLDREAGQPQHF. The CDR3 bases are TGTGCCAGCAGTTTGGACAGGGAGGCGGGCCAGCCCCAGCATTTT.